These 21 T cell receptor beta chains share one sample of origin, sequenced in a study of blood T cell repertoires in COVID-19. Using immunoSEQ multiplex PCR, the repertoire was profiled, and TCRdb retains in-frame clones only, with some absent. Counted here are about 50,000 clones, 85% to 90% occurring once; the ten biggest clones make up 5% to 7%. Sequencing was carried out using peripheral blood. The origin of the receptors is a woman aged 55-75 years with acute or convalescent COVID-19.

A single count supports this clone. The chain couples TRBV2 to TRBJ2-2; the match to TRBD1 covers 10 bases. The CDR3 runs to 14 residues. Germline loops: CDR1 SNHLY, CDR2 FYNNEI. V gave up 10 bases and J gave up 4 bases; unmatched junction bases: 6. CDR3 nucleotide sequence: TGTGCCACCGCCGGGACAGGGGTCACCGGGGAGCTGTTTTTT. Translation: CATAGTGVTGELFF.

This clone came up once. V and J are TRBV9 and TRBJ2-3; 11 bases are a match to TRBD2. The germline V gene has CDR1 SGDLS and CDR2 YYNGEE. The CDR3 runs to 17 residues. With 0 bases clipped from V and 2 bases from J, the junction kept 5 bases outside the gene matches. The CDR3 protein is CASSVVGSGRDTDTQYF. CDR3 DNA sequence: TGTGCCAGCAGCGTAGTGGGTAGCGGGAGGGACACAGATACGCAGTATTTT.

This clone was seen once. V is TRBV5-5 and J is TRBJ2-7; D uncertain. Germline CDR1 SGHKS, CDR2 YYEKEE (reference sequence). The CDR3 loop spans 15 amino acids. V was shortened by 2 bases and J by 6 bases, with 18 bases between the two germline ends. DNA for the CDR3: TGTGCCAGCAGCTTCAAAGACCCAGGTTTTGGCGAGCAGTACTTC. This sequence encodes CASSFKDPGFGEQYF.

In regard to this clone: At one end the junction does not follow the germline gene, possibly because of a read error. This chain links TRBV7-9 with TRBJ1-2; D unresolved. CDR1 and CDR2 (germline): SEHNR, FQNEAQ (reference sequence). CDR3 size: 8 residues. CDR3 in amino acids: CASSLDSF. CDR3 coding DNA: TGTGCCAGCAGCCTGGACTCCTTC.

The J gene is TRBJ2-1, the V gene TRBV19; 8 positions match TRBD2. Germline V gives CDR1 LNHDA, CDR2 SQIVND (reference sequence). With V trimmed by 6 bases and J by 7 bases, 8 bases remained unmatched. The CDR3 consists of 14 residues. DNA for the CDR3: TGTGCCAGTAGCCCGGGACTAGTAGGGAATGAGCAGTTCTTC. This encodes CASSPGLVGNEQFF.

The chain recombines TRBV13 with TRBJ2-1; 11 nucleotides agree with TRBD2. Germline V gene lookup returns CDR1 PRHDT and CDR2 FYEKMQ (reference sequence). The V gene end was trimmed by 4 bases and the J gene end by 10 bases; junction bases not matched to a gene: 9. CDR3 length: 15 residues. The CDR3 coding sequence is TGTGCCAGCAGCTCCTTACTAGCGGGAGTTCGGGAGCAGTTCTTC. Residues: CASSSLLAGVREQFF.

The chain joins TRBV7-8 to TRBJ1-4, with TRBD1 identical over 9 bases. Per the germline V gene, CDR1 is SGHVS and CDR2 is FQNEAQ. The trim removed 5 bases at V and 6 bases at J, leaving 7 bases unmatched. The CDR3 is 15 residues long. The CDR3 sequence is CASSPDRGKHEKLFF. DNA of the CDR3: TGTGCCAGCAGCCCGGACAGGGGAAAACATGAAAAACTGTTTTTT.

J is TRBJ2-7 and V is TRBV15; 8 bases agree with TRBD2. The CDR3 spans 16 residues. V shed 0 bases, J shed 6 bases, and the junction held 10 bases outside the gene matches. Germline lookup yields CDR1 LNHNV and CDR2 YYDKDF (reference sequence). CDR3: CATSRDKGSGGLEQYF. The CDR3 region has the DNA TGTGCCACCAGCAGAGATAAGGGAAGCGGGGGTCTCGAGCAGTACTTC.

The chain carries TRBV3-1 (or the pseudogene TRBV3-2) and TRBJ2-1, with 7 bases lining up with TRBD2. The CDR3 contains 15 residues. J lost 4 bases, V lost 4 bases, and 7 bases had no gene match. Germline assignment: CDR1 LGHDT and CDR2 YNNKEL (reference sequence). In nucleotides, the CDR3 is TGTGCCAGCAGCCCGCGGGAGACCGTGTACAATGAGCAGTTCTTC. This gives the protein CASSPRETVYNEQFF.

The chain couples TRBV7-9 to TRBJ1-1; D may be TRBD1 (5 bases). CDR1 SEHNR and CDR2 FQNEAQ come from the germline V gene (reference sequence). Trimming stripped 5 bases from V and 3 bases from J, with 10 bases between. The CDR3 extends over 13 amino acids. CDR3 loop: CASSRTRDTEAFF. CDR3 bases: TGTGCCAGCAGCCGTACCAGGGACACTGAAGCTTTCTTT.

The table lists this clone with a count of one. V and J are TRBV5-4 and TRBJ2-7, with 15 bases matching TRBD2. The CDR3 totals 17 residues. J was trimmed by 7 bases and V by 4 bases; bases with no gene match: 12. Germline V gene data show CDR1 as SGHNT and CDR2 as YYREEE (reference sequence). The chain's CDR3 is CASSLARGLAGGHEQYF. The CDR3 bases are TGTGCCAGCAGCCTTGCCCGTGGACTAGCGGGGGGGCATGAGCAGTACTTC.

CDR3 amino acids: CATSDPGRGYNEQFF. The CDR3 DNA reads TGTGCCACCAGTGATCCCGGGAGAGGCTACAATGAGCAGTTCTTC. This chain uses TRBV24-1 with TRBJ2-1; a weak D match, TRBD2 (6 bases). The CDR3 spans 15 residues. Germline V gives CDR1 KGHDR, CDR2 SFDVKD. V was shortened by 3 bases and J by 3 bases, with 11 bases between the two germline ends.

The chain carries TRBV9 and TRBJ1-4; 7 bases are a match to TRBD1. After removal of 2 bases from V and 2 bases from J, the junction contained 12 bases not matched to a gene. Germline V gene lookup returns CDR1 SGDLS and CDR2 YYNGEE. The CDR3 is made up of 18 amino acids. CDR3 region: CASSVSPAGRGTNEKLFF. The CDR3 nucleotides are TGTGCCAGCAGCGTGTCCCCTGCGGGCAGGGGGACTAATGAAAAACTGTTTTTT.

This chain uses TRBV28 with TRBJ2-7; no clear D. V lost 3 bases and J 3 bases, leaving 6 bases between the germline ends. The length of the CDR3 is 12 residues. Germline CDR1 MDHEN, CDR2 SYDVKM. The CDR3 region has the DNA TGTGCCAGCAGTTTGGGCAGCTACGAGCAGTACTTC. This translates into CASSLGSYEQYF.

Comments on this clone: An end of the junction does not agree with germline; a read error may underlie this. Here the CDR3 reads CASSVAGGWDTQYF. The CDR3 DNA is TGTGCCAGCAGCGTAGCGGGGGGTTGGGATACGCAGTATTTT. The chain couples TRBV11-1 to TRBJ2-3, with TRBD2 matching over 10 bases. CDR3 length equals 14 residues. Germline V gives CDR1 SGHAT, CDR2 FQDESV (reference sequence).

The chain links TRBV7-9 to TRBJ2-7, with TRBD2 matching over 7 bases. The CDR3 totals 15 residues. The junction had 10 bases not matched to a gene; V was cut back by 5 bases and J by 3 bases. Germline CDR1 reads SEHNR; CDR2 reads FQNEAQ (reference sequence). This CDR3 is CASSPLSGVNYEQYF. DNA of the CDR3: TGTGCCAGCAGCCCTCTAAGCGGGGTGAACTACGAGCAGTACTTC.

V is TRBV12-3 or TRBV12-4 and J is TRBJ1-5; 8 nucleotides match TRBD1. The CDR3 has 13 residues. V shed 5 bases and J 6 bases; nucleotides not matched to a gene: 3. This chain's CDR3 is CASSATGGQPQHF. The CDR3 bases are TGTGCCAGCAGTGCTACAGGGGGTCAGCCCCAGCATTTT.

The chain couples TRBV27 to TRBJ2-3; TRBD2 agrees at 10 bases. This CDR3 has 14 residues. Germline CDR1 is MNHEY and CDR2 is SMNVEV (reference sequence). V gave up 3 bases and J gave up 8 bases; unmatched junction bases: 5. The CDR3 protein is CASSLASGSSTQYF. The CDR3 DNA sequence: TGTGCCAGCAGTTTGGCTAGCGGGAGTTCTACGCAGTATTTT.

V usage is TRBV5-1 and J usage is TRBJ1-2; D is possibly TRBD1 (6 bases). Trimming cost V 4 bases and J 5 bases, with 15 bases left between them. Germline CDR1 is SGHRS and CDR2 is YFSETQ. The CDR3 length is 14 residues. CDR3 region: CASSLSGGGYGYTF. CDR3 in DNA: TGCGCCAGCAGCCTCTCGGGGGGCGGGTATGGCTACACCTTC.

The chain couples TRBV6-5 to TRBJ1-4; 9 bases line up with TRBD1. The germline V gene encodes CDR1 MNHEY and CDR2 SVGAGI. The CDR3 is made up of 14 amino acids. Trimming removed 5 bases from V and 8 bases from J; junction bases left unmatched: 6. The CDR3 DNA reads as TGTGCCAGCAGTCGGGACAGGGATATCGAAAAACTGTTTTTT. The encoded protein is CASSRDRDIEKLFF.

The V gene is TRBV5-1, the J gene TRBJ2-3; TRBD1 matches 9 bases. The germline CDR1 and CDR2 sequences are SGHRS and YFSETQ. Unmatched junction bases numbered 7, after V lost 2 bases and J lost 0 bases. CDR3 size: 17 residues. This chain's CDR3 is CASSLTGTGHSTDTQYF. The CDR3 bases are TGCGCCAGCAGCTTAACCGGGACAGGGCATAGCACAGATACGCAGTATTTT.